The rows below give T cell receptor beta chains drawn from one sample of a study of T cell responses to AZD1222 COVID-19 vaccine. Measured with immunoSEQ multiplex PCR; TCRdb has only the in-frame clones, and not every one. The repertoire has approximately 140,000 clones, 80% to 95% of them found once; the top ten carry around 3.1%. The source was peripheral blood, collected 28 days after the second AZD1222 dose. The receptors derive from an adult who received the AZD1222 COVID-19 vaccine. The CDR3 runs from the conserved cysteine through the conserved F or W. A D gene is named only where the DNA matches it firmly. Only part of the rows carry a size: once, few, many, or a class if the clone is expanded.

J,D,size,V,CDR3,DNA
TRBJ2-3,TRBD1,once,TRBV11-2,CASSLGQGVDTQYF,TGTGCCAGCAGCTTAGGACAGGGAGTGGATACGCAGTATTTT
TRBJ2-7,-,-,TRBV9,CASSPRPVSSYEQYF,TGTGCCAGCAGCCCCCGACCGGTGAGCTCCTACGAGCAGTACTTC
TRBJ2-7,-,-,TRBV15,CATSRAGMEGDYEQYF,TGTGCCACCAGCCGAGCAGGGATGGAAGGAGACTACGAGCAGTACTTC
TRBJ2-1,-,-,TRBV2,CASSVGPGGEQFF,TGTGCCAGCAGTGTCGGGCCCGGAGGGGAGCAGTTCTTC
TRBJ2-7,TRBD1,-,TRBV20-1,CSASGTVGQYF,TGCAGTGCTAGCGGGACAGTGGGGCAGTACTTC
TRBJ2-7,-,-,TRBV10-3,CAISDYKGSYEQYF,TGTGCCATCAGTGATTATAAGGGGTCCTACGAGCAGTACTTC
TRBJ1-3,-,-,TRBV12-3/TRBV12-4,CASSPGAGNTIYF,TGTGCCAGCAGTCCGGGGGCTGGAAACACCATATATTTT
TRBJ1-1,-,-,TRBV6-1,CASSEGMNTEAFF,TGTGCCAGCAGTGAAGGGATGAACACTGAAGCTTTCTTT
TRBJ1-2,-,-,TRBV5-1,CASSLLQGLNYGYTF,TGCGCCAGCAGCTTGTTGCAGGGCCTTAACTATGGCTACACCTTC
TRBJ1-1,-,many,TRBV30,CAWRGLNTEAFF,TGTGCCTGGAGGGGGTTGAACACTGAAGCTTTCTTT
TRBJ1-1,-,-,TRBV7-6,CASLEGTEAFF,TGTGCCAGCCTCGAGGGCACTGAAGCTTTCTTT
TRBJ2-3,-,-,TRBV12-5,CASGPLSGRASTDTQYF,TGTGCTAGTGGCCCCCTCTCCGGCCGTGCTAGCACAGATACGCAGTATTTT
TRBJ1-2,TRBD1,-,TRBV27,CASSPRTGGRDGYTF,TGTGCCAGCAGTCCTCGGACAGGGGGAAGGGATGGCTACACCTTC
TRBJ2-7,TRBD2,-,TRBV20-1,CSASSLAGAHEQYF,TGCAGTGCTAGTTCTCTAGCGGGAGCCCACGAGCAGTACTTC
TRBJ2-7,-,-,TRBV15,CATSRDVSYEQYF,TGTGCCACCAGCAGAGATGTTTCCTACGAGCAGTACTTC
TRBJ1-1,-,-,TRBV2,CASRALPGVSNTEAFF,TGTGCCAGCAGAGCCCTCCCAGGGGTCTCGAACACTGAAGCTTTCTTT
TRBJ1-1,TRBD1,-,TRBV5-6,CASSYFGQGAEAFF,TGTGCCAGCAGCTACTTCGGACAGGGAGCTGAAGCTTTCTTT
TRBJ1-1,-,-,TRBV18,CASSPGSETEAFF,TGTGCCAGCTCACCAGGGAGTGAGACTGAAGCTTTCTTT
TRBJ1-6,-,few,TRBV14,CASRHKDGISPLHF,TGTGCCAGCAGACATAAGGACGGAATTTCACCCCTCCACTTT
TRBJ1-1,-,few,TRBV4-1,CASSQDATGLEAFF,TGCGCCAGCAGCCAAGATGCGACAGGACTGGAAGCTTTCTTT
TRBJ1-1,-,-,TRBV6-1,CASSEARMNTEAFF,TGTGCCAGCAGTGAAGCCCGGATGAACACTGAAGCTTTCTTT
TRBJ2-1,-,-,TRBV7-9,CASSPTLSSYNEQFF,TGTGCCAGCAGCCCCACTCTGAGCTCCTACAATGAGCAGTTCTTC
TRBJ1-5,-,-,TRBV3-1/TRBV3-2,CASSQGRRVFDQPQHF,TGTGCCAGCAGCCAAGGACGCAGGGTGTTTGATCAGCCCCAGCATTTT
TRBJ2-2,TRBD1,many,TRBV10-3,CAIRTGDTNTGELFF,TGTGCCATCAGAACAGGGGACACGAACACCGGGGAGCTGTTTTTT
TRBJ2-7,-,-,TRBV6-2/TRBV6-3,CASSLSQLYEQYF,TGTGCCAGCAGCCTTAGCCAACTCTACGAGCAGTACTTC
TRBJ1-2,-,once,TRBV6-5,CASRRDGANYGYTF,TGTGCCAGCAGGCGGGACGGAGCTAACTATGGCTACACCTTC
TRBJ1-1,TRBD1,-,TRBV29-1,CSVKAGGPGVNTEAFF,TGCAGCGTTAAGGCAGGGGGCCCAGGGGTGAACACTGAAGCTTTCTTT
TRBJ2-1,TRBD2,-,TRBV13,CASSSFLAGGDEQFF,TGTGCCAGCAGCTCTTTCTTAGCGGGAGGAGATGAGCAGTTCTTC
TRBJ1-5,-,-,TRBV13,CASSLGRGQPQHF,TGTGCCAGCAGCTTAGGCCGCGGTCAGCCCCAGCATTTT